Listed here are 14 T cell receptor beta chains from one sample, sequenced in a study of T-cell memory formation after mild COVID-19. Each CDR3 protein gets one entry after TCRdb re-called the 5' RACE reads with MiXCR. The sample lists about 84,000 distinct CDR3 sequences, about 14% occurring once. The sequenced sample was PBMCs or a T cell subset sorted from them (not recorded which). These receptors all stem from an adult woman who had mild COVID-19 (a few samples of this study predate the infection). Cell type and time point are not known.

The CDR3, as DNA: TGTGCCAGCAGCCAAGCTGGCGACCAAGAGACCCAGTACTTC. Its translation: CASSQAGDQETQYF. The V call is TRBV4-2, the J call TRBJ2-5; D unresolved. CDR3 length equals 14 residues. Germline CDR1 and CDR2: LGHNA and YNFKEQ. V lost 1 base and J 0 bases, leaving 6 bases between the germline ends.

This clonotype was seen a few times. The chain uses TRBV4-1 and TRBJ2-5, with 12 bases aligning to TRBD2. The germline V gene has CDR1 MGHRA and CDR2 YSYEKL. The junction had 8 bases not matched to a gene; V was cut back by 2 bases and J by 7 bases. The CDR3 runs to 16 residues. CDR3 DNA sequence: TGCGCCAGCAGCCAAAGACTAGCGGGGGACCCGGGGACCCAGTACTTC. It is translated as CASSQRLAGDPGTQYF.

J is TRBJ1-1 and V is TRBV5-6; TRBD1 matches 9 bases. Germline assignment: CDR1 SGHDT and CDR2 YYEEEE. V lost 3 bases to trimming and J lost 0 bases; unmatched junction nucleotides: 3. The CDR3 has 15 residues. The CDR3 DNA sequence: TGTGCCAGCAGCTGGGGACAGGGCCTGAACACTGAAGCTTTCTTT. It translates to CASSWGQGLNTEAFF.

This clonotype was recorded a few times. In DNA, the CDR3 is TGTGCCAGCAGCGTAGATGAGGGGGCGGGCTATGGCTACACCTTC. Encoded protein: CASSVDEGAGYGYTF. This chain connects TRBV9 to TRBJ1-2; 7 bases are a match to TRBD1. V shed 0 bases and J 4 bases; nucleotides not matched to a gene: 6. Per germline, CDR1 SGDLS and CDR2 YYNGEE. The CDR3 loop spans 15 amino acids.

The chain is built from TRBV12-3 or TRBV12-4 and TRBJ2-2, with 7 bases identical to TRBD2. Losses at the gene ends were 7 bases for V and 5 bases for J; bases not matched to a gene: 10. CDR3 length equals 15 residues. The CDR3: CASTLGREGTGELFF. DNA for the CDR3: TGTGCCAGCACCTTAGGCAGGGAGGGAACCGGGGAGCTGTTTTTT.

The chain uses TRBV6-5 and TRBJ2-5; TRBD2 matches at 11 bases. Trimming took 1 base from V and 6 from J; bases not matched to a gene: 7. Germline V CDR1 and CDR2: MNHEY, SVGAGI. The CDR3 is made up of 16 amino acids. The CDR3 nucleotides are TGTGCCAGCAGTTACTGGCTAGCGGGAGGATTCAAGACCCAGTACTTC. Protein sequence: CASSYWLAGGFKTQYF.

This chain joins TRBV28 and TRBJ1-1, with D hard to call. Looked up from germline, CDR1 is MDHEN and CDR2 is SYDVKM. CDR3 length equals 13 residues. Between the trimmed V and J ends, which lost 1 base and 8 bases, there was a span of 11 bases. CDR3 DNA sequence: TGTGCCAGCAGTTTATTTCCGGGTCAGGAAGCTTTCTTT. It specifies CASSLFPGQEAFF.

This clonotype was seen only a few times. The CDR3, as DNA: TGCGCCAGCAGCCAAGACCGGACTAGCGGGGGCCTCAATGAGCAGTTCTTC. Its protein is CASSQDRTSGGLNEQFF. The V gene is TRBV4-1, the J gene TRBJ2-1; 13 bases align to TRBD2. The CDR3 runs 17 residues. Per germline, CDR1 MGHRA and CDR2 YSYEKL. The V gene end was trimmed by 0 bases and the J gene end by 6 bases; junction bases not matched to a gene: 5.

The rearrangement joins TRBV15 to TRBJ2-2; 9 bases are shared with TRBD2. V trimming: 5 bases; J trimming: 2 bases; junction bases outside the gene matches: 9. Germline V gives CDR1 LNHNV, CDR2 YYDKDF (reference sequence). The CDR3 covers 17 residues. The CDR3 DNA reads TGTGCCACCAGCCCGGCAGGGCGGGGGGGAAACACCGGGGAGCTGTTTTTT. It is translated as CATSPAGRGGNTGELFF.

In its sample, this clonotype was seen a few times. This chain uses TRBV4-2 with TRBJ2-2; no definite D call. The CDR3 length is 12 residues. Germline values: CDR1 LGHNA, CDR2 YNFKEQ. V lost 9 bases, J lost 5 bases, and 10 bases lay in between. The CDR3 loop is CASLAWTGELFF. CDR3 nucleotide sequence: TGTGCCAGTTTAGCCTGGACCGGGGAGCTGTTTTTT.

This clonotype was recorded many times. This chain connects TRBV7-6 to TRBJ2-7; TRBD2 matches at 12 bases. The germline gives CDR1 SGHVS, CDR2 FNYEAQ. After removal of 0 bases from V and 3 bases from J, the junction contained 12 bases not matched to a gene. The CDR3 is 19 residues long. CDR3 DNA sequence: TGTGCCAGCAGCTTAGCGGTGACTAGCGGGAGTAGCCCCTACTACGAGCAGTACTTC. Encoded protein: CASSLAVTSGSSPYYEQYF. The entire variable domain, with the rest obtained from reference TRBV7-6 and TRBJ2-7, is as follows: GAGVSQSPRYKVTKRGQDVALRCDPISGHVSLYWYRQALGQGPEFLTYFNYEAQQDKSGLPNDRFSAERPEGSISTLTIQRTEQRDSAMYRCASSLAVTSGSSPYYEQYFGPGTRLTVT.

This clonotype occurred a few times. The chain couples TRBV5-4 to TRBJ1-2, with TRBD1 as a possible D gene (5 bases). Germline loops: CDR1 SGHNT, CDR2 YYREEE (reference sequence). V was trimmed by 1 base and J by 5 bases, leaving 18 bases between them. This CDR3 spans 16 amino acids. The CDR3, as DNA: TGTGCCAGCAGCTTGTCGGGGGACTCTTATGAATATGGCTACACCTTC. Amino acid sequence: CASSLSGDSYEYGYTF.

This sequence joins TRBV5-1 and TRBJ1-1; TRBD1 agrees at 9 bases. The CDR3 runs to 18 residues. V shed 4 bases and J 1 base; nucleotides not matched to a gene: 14. The germline CDR1 and CDR2 sequences are SGHRS and YFSETQ. CDR3 nucleotides: TGCGCCAGCAGCGTGCCCGGGACAGGGAAAAGGGAGAACACTGAAGCTTTCTTT. It translates to CASSVPGTGKRENTEAFF. The variable domain in full, completed from reference TRBV5-1 and TRBJ1-1, reads KAGVTQTPRYLIKTRGQQVTLSCSPISGHRSVSWYQQTPGQGLQFLFEYFSETQRNKGNFPGRFSGRQFSNSRSEMNVSTLELGDSALYLCASSVPGTGKRENTEAFFGQGTRLTVV.

The V call is TRBV29-1, the J call TRBJ1-1; maybe TRBD1 (6 bases). The CDR3 covers 15 residues. V was cut by 4 bases and J by 3 bases, with 18 bases left in between. The germline gives CDR1 SQVTM, CDR2 ANQGSEA. CDR3 nucleotides: TGCAGCGTTGCGGGGGGCTCCTCCGGGGACACTGAAGCTTTCTTT. It encodes CSVAGGSSGDTEAFF.